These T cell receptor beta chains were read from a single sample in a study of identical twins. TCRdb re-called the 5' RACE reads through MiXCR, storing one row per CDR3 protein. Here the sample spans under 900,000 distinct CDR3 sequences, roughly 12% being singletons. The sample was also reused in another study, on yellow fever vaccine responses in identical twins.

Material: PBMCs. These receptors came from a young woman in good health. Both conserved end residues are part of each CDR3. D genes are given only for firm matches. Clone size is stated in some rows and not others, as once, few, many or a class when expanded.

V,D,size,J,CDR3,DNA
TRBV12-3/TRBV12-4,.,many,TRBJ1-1,CASSLGGARTEAFF,TGTGCCAGCAGTTTAGGGGGGGCGCGCACTGAAGCTTTCTTT
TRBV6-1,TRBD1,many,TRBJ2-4,CASSVDRGQYF,TGTGCCAGCAGTGTTGACAGGGGGCAGTACTTC
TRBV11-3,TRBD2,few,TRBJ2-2,CASSPLAGLGELFF,TGTGCCAGCAGCCCTCTAGCGGGTCTGGGGGAGCTGTTTTTT
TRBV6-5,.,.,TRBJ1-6,CASSYGRVQNSPLHF,TGTGCCAGCAGTTACGGGCGGGTCCAAAATTCACCCCTCCACTTT
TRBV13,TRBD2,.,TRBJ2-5,CASSLGAPSGRTETQYF,TGTGCCAGCAGCTTAGGGGCCCCTAGCGGGAGGACGGAGACCCAGTACTTC
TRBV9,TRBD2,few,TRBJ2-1,CASSVPRGGSHVGNEQFF,TGTGCCAGCAGCGTACCTCGCGGCGGGAGTCATGTGGGCAATGAGCAGTTCTTC
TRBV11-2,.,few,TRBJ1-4,CASSFIGKLFF,TGTGCCAGCAGCTTTATAGGAAAACTGTTTTTT
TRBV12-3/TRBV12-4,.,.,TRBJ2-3,CASSSTSRDRGTQYF,TGTGCCAGCAGTTCGACTAGCCGGGACAGAGGTACGCAGTATTTT
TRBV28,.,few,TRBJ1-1,CASSPRIGVPEAFF,TGTGCCAGCAGTCCTCGGATTGGGGTTCCTGAAGCTTTCTTT
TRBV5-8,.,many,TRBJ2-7,CASADYEQYF,TGTGCCAGCGCGGATTACGAGCAGTACTTC
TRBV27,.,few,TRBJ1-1,CASSFSSRYTEAFF,TGTGCCAGCAGTTTTAGTTCCAGATACACTGAAGCTTTCTTT
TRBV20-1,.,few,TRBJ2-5,CSAVQTGVAETQYF,TGCAGTGCCGTCCAAACGGGAGTGGCAGAGACCCAGTACTTC
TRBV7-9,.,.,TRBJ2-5,CASSLSSGRETQYF,TGTGCCAGCAGCTTATCGTCCGGGAGAGAGACCCAGTACTTC
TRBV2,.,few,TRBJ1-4,CASSEAGTNEKLFF,TGTGCCAGCAGTGAAGCAGGGACAAATGAAAAACTGTTTTTT
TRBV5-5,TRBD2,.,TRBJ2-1,CASSLVALAGGQNEQFF,TGTGCCAGCAGCTTGGTGGCCCTAGCGGGAGGGCAAAATGAGCAGTTCTTC
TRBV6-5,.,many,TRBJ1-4,CASSRDTEKLFF,TGTGCCAGCAGTCGGGACACTGAAAAACTGTTTTTT
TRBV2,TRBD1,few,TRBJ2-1,CASSEATGNEQFF,TGTGCCAGCAGTGAAGCGACAGGGAATGAGCAGTTCTTC
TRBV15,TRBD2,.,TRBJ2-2,CATSRDRGGLKTGELFF,TGTGCCACCAGCAGAGATCGGGGGGGTCTGAAGACCGGGGAGCTGTTTTTT
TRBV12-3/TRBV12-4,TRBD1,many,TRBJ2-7,CASRNRGEQYF,TGTGCCAGCAGAAACAGGGGCGAGCAGTACTTC
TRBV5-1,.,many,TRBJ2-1,CASSLGSGSANEQFF,TGCGCCAGCAGCTTGGGATCCGGGAGTGCAAATGAGCAGTTCTTC
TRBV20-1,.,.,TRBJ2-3,CSARERGTDTQYF,TGCAGTGCTAGAGAGCGGGGCACAGATACGCAGTATTTT
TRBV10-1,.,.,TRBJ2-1,CASSDYANEQFF,TGCGCCAGCAGTGATTACGCGAATGAGCAGTTCTTC
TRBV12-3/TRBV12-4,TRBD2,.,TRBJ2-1,CASSLETSSGSGDEQFF,TGTGCCAGCAGTTTAGAGACGTCTAGCGGGAGTGGAGATGAGCAGTTCTTC
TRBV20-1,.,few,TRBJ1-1,CSALFRTEAFF,TGCAGTGCCTTGTTCCGGACTGAAGCTTTCTTT
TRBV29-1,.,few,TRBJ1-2,CSVEGVGGFVYGYTF,TGCAGCGTTGAAGGAGTTGGGGGTTTTGTCTATGGCTACACCTTC
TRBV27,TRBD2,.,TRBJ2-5,CASSLYPLAGWETQYF,TGTGCCAGCAGTTTATACCCCCTAGCGGGGTGGGAGACCCAGTACTTC
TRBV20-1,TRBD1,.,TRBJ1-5,CSARRGTGGSQPQHF,TGCAGTGCTAGGAGGGGGACAGGGGGGAGTCAGCCCCAGCATTTT
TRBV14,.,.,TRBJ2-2,CASSQVVGLNTGELFF,TGTGCCAGCAGCCAAGTTGTGGGATTGAACACCGGGGAGCTGTTTTTT
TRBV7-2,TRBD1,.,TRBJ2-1,CASSSFGTGSYNEQFF,TGTGCCAGCAGCTCATTCGGGACAGGGTCCTACAATGAGCAGTTCTTC
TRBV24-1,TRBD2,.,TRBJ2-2,CATQAGREPGSGTGELFF,TGTGCCACCCAAGCGGGGAGGGAGCCAGGGTCGGGAACCGGGGAGCTGTTTTTT